This TCR beta chain was recorded in a study of blood T cells in healthy people across ages. Study-wide findings and caveats: The fall in TCR beta diversity per million T cells was roughly linear with age.

For this clonotype: The antigen is undetermined.

Using a J-beta primer mix together with a sample-barcoded 5' primer, a second PCR was run for about 6 to 11 cycles. One entry per CDR3 protein, called by TCRdb with MiXCR from the 5' RACE reads. Seen here are 1,500,000 or so distinct CDR3 sequences, approximately 63% observed once, and the top ten hold roughly 6.3%. CDR3 length: 12 amino acids. Trimming took 7 bases from V and 3 from J, leaving 10 bases between them. The specimen sequenced was blood. This chain uses TRBV12-3 or TRBV12-4 with TRBJ2-7; D is uncertain. This receptor was taken from a man between 18 and 29 years old in good health. CDR3 DNA sequence: TGTGCCAGCACCTCTAACCACTACGAGCAGTACTTC. This codes for CASTSNHYEQYF.